A selection of T cell receptor beta chains follows, all from one sample in a study of blood T cell repertoires in COVID-19. Only in-frame clones appear in the TCRdb table, and some are missing; sequencing was by immunoSEQ multiplex PCR. Among a few hundred thousand clones listed, 90% were seen once. The sequenced material came from peripheral blood. The source is a woman between 55 and 75 years old with COVID-19, enrolled during active disease. Both conserved end residues are part of each CDR3. Fields, in order: J gene, clone size, V gene, D gene, CDR3 DNA, CDR3 protein. The D gene is left open where the match is weak. Some rows mark clone size as missing; the rest say once, few, many or name a class of expanded clone.

j_gene: TRBJ2-7
abundance: NA
v_gene: TRBV4-1
d_gene: NA
CDR3nt: TGCGCCAGCAGCCAAGATGGGGCACAGAACTACGAGCAGTACTTC
CDR3aa: CASSQDGAQNYEQYF

j_gene: TRBJ1-2
abundance: once
v_gene: TRBV9
d_gene: TRBD1
CDR3nt: TGTGCCAGCAGCGTAGGAGCGACAGGGAGCTATGGCTACACCTTC
CDR3aa: CASSVGATGSYGYTF

j_gene: TRBJ2-1
abundance: NA
v_gene: TRBV27
d_gene: NA
CDR3nt: TGTGCCAGCAGTTTAAATAGTTACAATGAGCAGTTCTTC
CDR3aa: CASSLNSYNEQFF

j_gene: TRBJ2-7
abundance: NA
v_gene: TRBV11-3
d_gene: NA
CDR3nt: TGTGCCAGCAGCTTAGCGGCAGGGGCCTACGAGCAGTACTTC
CDR3aa: CASSLAAGAYEQYF

j_gene: TRBJ1-1
abundance: NA
v_gene: TRBV6-2/TRBV6-3
d_gene: TRBD1
CDR3nt: TGTGCCAGCAGTCGGGACAGGGACACTGAAGCTTTCTTT
CDR3aa: CASSRDRDTEAFF

j_gene: TRBJ2-5
abundance: NA
v_gene: TRBV5-1
d_gene: NA
CDR3nt: TGCGCCAGCAGCTTGGTTCCAGGGATGGAGACCCAGTACTTC
CDR3aa: CASSLVPGMETQYF

j_gene: TRBJ2-7
abundance: NA
v_gene: TRBV7-2
d_gene: NA
CDR3nt: TGTGCCAGCAGCTCAAGGAGAGGGGGAGGGTACGAGCAGTACTTC
CDR3aa: CASSSRRGGGYEQYF

j_gene: TRBJ1-1
abundance: NA
v_gene: TRBV5-1
d_gene: TRBD1
CDR3nt: TGCGCCAGCAGCACAGGGACAGGGGCGATGGACACTGAAGCTTTCTTT
CDR3aa: CASSTGTGAMDTEAFF

j_gene: TRBJ1-6
abundance: NA
v_gene: TRBV21-1
d_gene: NA
CDR3nt: TGTGCCAGCAGCAAACACGCAGGTTCCTCACCCCTCCACTTT
CDR3aa: CASSKHAGSSPLHF

j_gene: TRBJ1-3
abundance: once
v_gene: TRBV27
d_gene: NA
CDR3nt: TGTGCCAGCAGTTTAAGAGGAGCCGGAAACACCATATATTTT
CDR3aa: CASSLRGAGNTIYF

j_gene: TRBJ1-1
abundance: NA
v_gene: TRBV19
d_gene: TRBD1
CDR3nt: TGTGCCAGTAGTCTCACAGGGGGCACGAACACTGAAGCTTTCTTT
CDR3aa: CASSLTGGTNTEAFF

j_gene: TRBJ2-1
abundance: NA
v_gene: TRBV3-1/TRBV3-2
d_gene: NA
CDR3nt: TGTGCCAGCGCAAAGGCGGGAACACTACGAGACTCCTACAATGAGCAGTTCTTC
CDR3aa: CASAKAGTLRDSYNEQFF

j_gene: TRBJ1-2
abundance: NA
v_gene: TRBV27
d_gene: NA
CDR3nt: TGTGCCAGCAGTTTATCGCGTGGACAGTATGGCTACACCTTC
CDR3aa: CASSLSRGQYGYTF

j_gene: TRBJ2-3
abundance: NA
v_gene: TRBV6-5
d_gene: TRBD1
CDR3nt: TGTGCCAGCAGTTACGGGACAGGTTACACAGATACGCAGTATTTT
CDR3aa: CASSYGTGYTDTQYF

j_gene: TRBJ1-1
abundance: NA
v_gene: TRBV7-9
d_gene: NA
CDR3nt: TGTGCCAGCAGCTTAGCGGGGCCGCTTGAAGCTTTCTTT
CDR3aa: CASSLAGPLEAFF

j_gene: TRBJ2-7
abundance: NA
v_gene: TRBV6-4
d_gene: NA
CDR3nt: TGTGCCAGCAGTGAAGTCCCATGGGGCTCCGAGCAGTACTTC
CDR3aa: CASSEVPWGSEQYF

j_gene: TRBJ1-5
abundance: NA
v_gene: TRBV7-2
d_gene: TRBD1
CDR3nt: TGTGCCAGCAGTCCCGACAGGGGTTGGCATCAGCCCCAGCATTTT
CDR3aa: CASSPDRGWHQPQHF

j_gene: TRBJ1-1
abundance: NA
v_gene: TRBV6-1
d_gene: TRBD1
CDR3nt: TGTGCCAGCAGTGAGACAGGGCGCCAAGCTGAAGCTTTCTTT
CDR3aa: CASSETGRQAEAFF

j_gene: TRBJ1-2
abundance: NA
v_gene: TRBV5-6
d_gene: TRBD1
CDR3nt: TGTGCCAGCAGCCCGGGTATAGGGGGCGTTTTATCTGGCTACACCTTC
CDR3aa: CASSPGIGGVLSGYTF

j_gene: TRBJ1-1
abundance: NA
v_gene: TRBV3-1/TRBV3-2
d_gene: NA
CDR3nt: TGTGCCAGCAGCCAGGTTGGGGGGAGCAGGGAGGCTTTCTTT
CDR3aa: CASSQVGGSREAFF

j_gene: TRBJ1-6
abundance: NA
v_gene: TRBV27
d_gene: TRBD1
CDR3nt: TGTGCCAGCAGTTACGGGACAGGTAACTCACCCCTCCACTTT
CDR3aa: CASSYGTGNSPLHF

j_gene: TRBJ1-5
abundance: once
v_gene: TRBV19
d_gene: TRBD1
CDR3nt: TGTGCCAGTAGTGCAGGGGGCGCGCATAATCAGCCCCAGCATTTT
CDR3aa: CASSAGGAHNQPQHF

j_gene: TRBJ1-3
abundance: NA
v_gene: TRBV19
d_gene: NA
CDR3nt: TGTGCCAGTAGCTACGCCCGTGGTATGGGAAACACCATATATTTT
CDR3aa: CASSYARGMGNTIYF

j_gene: TRBJ2-5
abundance: once
v_gene: TRBV27
d_gene: NA
CDR3nt: TGTGCCAGCAGTTTCGGGGGAAGGGAGACCCAGTACTTC
CDR3aa: CASSFGGRETQYF

j_gene: TRBJ1-6
abundance: NA
v_gene: TRBV9
d_gene: NA
CDR3nt: TGTGCCAGCAGCGTGGAGCCCGGTGGAACGGGTTCACCCCTCCACTTT
CDR3aa: CASSVEPGGTGSPLHF

j_gene: TRBJ1-1
abundance: NA
v_gene: TRBV18
d_gene: TRBD1
CDR3nt: TGTGCCAGCTCACCTGCGGGACAGGGACACACTGAAGCTTTCTTT
CDR3aa: CASSPAGQGHTEAFF

j_gene: TRBJ2-7
abundance: NA
v_gene: TRBV20-1
d_gene: NA
CDR3nt: TGCAGTGCGACGGTCGCGGGCGAGCAGTACTTC
CDR3aa: CSATVAGEQYF

j_gene: TRBJ2-3
abundance: NA
v_gene: TRBV4-2
d_gene: TRBD2
CDR3nt: TGTGCCAGCACCCCGACCCTCAGGTGGCTAGCGGGGGGGTTTTTCACAGATACGCAGTATTTT
CDR3aa: CASTPTLRWLAGGFFTDTQYF

j_gene: TRBJ2-2
abundance: NA
v_gene: TRBV4-2
d_gene: NA
CDR3nt: TGTGCCAGCAGCCAAGATCAGGTTACCGGGGAGCTGTTTTTT
CDR3aa: CASSQDQVTGELFF

j_gene: TRBJ1-3
abundance: NA
v_gene: TRBV7-9
d_gene: NA
CDR3nt: TGTGCCAGCAGCCCCCATACAGGGTCCCCTGGAAACACCATATATTTT
CDR3aa: CASSPHTGSPGNTIYF

j_gene: TRBJ1-1
abundance: NA
v_gene: TRBV12-3/TRBV12-4
d_gene: NA
CDR3nt: TGTGCCAGCAGTTTCACTGAGACTGAAGCTTTCTTT
CDR3aa: CASSFTETEAFF